This TCR beta chain is from a study of response to subunit inactivated influenza vaccine. Whole-study findings and limits: The authors offered the suggestion that each seasonal influenza vaccination recruits few new T cells.

TCRdb redid the calling of the RT-PCR reads with MiXCR, one entry per CDR3 protein. This table holds about 570,000 distinct CDR3 sequences, about 10% found once. This clonotype was counted between two and nine times. No antigen is known for it. These data also formed part of another study, on T cells expressing NK-cell markers. From that study: 5'RACE template switching with UMIs produced the TCR beta cDNA. The study sequenced eight donors, seven HCMV-seropositive and one seronegative. As a fraction of CD8+ T cells, dominant NKG2C+ clonotypes reached roughly 1.0-7.5% in six donors.

This receptor was identified in a man between 45 and 60 years old who received an inactivated influenza vaccine. Sequencing was performed on PBMCs from blood, taken on the day of vaccination.

In nucleotides, the CDR3 is TGTGCCAGCAGCCCTCGGAAGCTTGGGCGGGGGGGTAGGGATGAGCAGTTCTTC. Its protein product is CASSPRKLGRGGRDEQFF. The genes are TRBV28 and TRBJ2-1; 9 nucleotides align to TRBD2. The germline gives CDR1 MDHEN, CDR2 SYDVKM. Germline trimming cut 6 bases from V and 8 bases from J; bases unmatched to any gene: 20. The CDR3 spans 18 residues.